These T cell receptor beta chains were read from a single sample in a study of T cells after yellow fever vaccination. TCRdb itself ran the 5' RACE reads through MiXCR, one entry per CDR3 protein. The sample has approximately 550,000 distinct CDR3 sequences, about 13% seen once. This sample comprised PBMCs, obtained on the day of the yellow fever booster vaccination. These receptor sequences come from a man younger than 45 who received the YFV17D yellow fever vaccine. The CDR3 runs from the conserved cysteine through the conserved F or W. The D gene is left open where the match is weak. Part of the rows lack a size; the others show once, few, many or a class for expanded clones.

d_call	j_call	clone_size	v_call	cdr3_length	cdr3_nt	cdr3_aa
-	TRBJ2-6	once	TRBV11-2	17	TGTGCCAGCAGCTTTGTCCAGAGTACCTCTGGGGCCAACGTCCTGACTTTC	CASSFVQSTSGANVLTF
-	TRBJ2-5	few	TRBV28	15	TGTGCCAGCAGTTTATTAGCAGGTGGCGGAAAGACCCAGTACTTC	CASSLLAGGGKTQYF
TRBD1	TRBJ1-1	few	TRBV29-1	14	TGCAGCGTTGATGGTAATGGACAGGGGACTGAAGCTTTCTTT	CSVDGNGQGTEAFF
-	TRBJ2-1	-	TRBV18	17	TGTGCCAGCTCACCATGGGGTAGCAGGGCTGGGTACAATGAGCAGTTCTTC	CASSPWGSRAGYNEQFF
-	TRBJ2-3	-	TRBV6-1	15	TGTGCCAGCAGCCGACGACAGGGACTGTCCGATACGCAGTATTTT	CASSRRQGLSDTQYF
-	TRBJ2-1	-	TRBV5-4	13	TGTGCCAGCAGCCAGCATGACTACAATGAGCAGTTCTTC	CASSQHDYNEQFF
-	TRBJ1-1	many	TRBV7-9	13	TGTGCCAGCAGCTTTGAGGGAGGCACTGAAGCTTTCTTT	CASSFEGGTEAFF
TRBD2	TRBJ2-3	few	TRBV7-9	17	TGTGCCAGCAGCTTATCGGGGGGGCGACGGGTCACAGATACGCAGTATTTT	CASSLSGGRRVTDTQYF
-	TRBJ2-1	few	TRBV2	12	TGTGCCAGCACTCCACAGGGTAGGGAGCAGTTCTTC	CASTPQGREQFF
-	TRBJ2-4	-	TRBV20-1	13	TGCAGTGCTAGGACTAATCCCGAAGACATTCAGTACTTC	CSARTNPEDIQYF
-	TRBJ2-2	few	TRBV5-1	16	TGCGCCAGCAGCTTGGCCACAGGAGCGAACACCGGGGAGCTGTTTTTT	CASSLATGANTGELFF
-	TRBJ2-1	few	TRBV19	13	TGTGCCAGTAGTGCGACTAGAGGGAATGAGCAGTTCTTC	CASSATRGNEQFF
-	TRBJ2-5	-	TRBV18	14	TGTGCCAGCTCACTTAACGGACTGCTGGCGACCCAGTACTTC	CASSLNGLLATQYF
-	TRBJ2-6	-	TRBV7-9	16	TGTGCCAGCCGAGCTCCAGGGGCGCCAGGGGCCAACGTCCTGACTTTC	CASRAPGAPGANVLTF
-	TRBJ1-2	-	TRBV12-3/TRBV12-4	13	TGTGCCAGCAACTCGGGGCCGGGCGGTGGCTACACCTTC	CASNSGPGGGYTF
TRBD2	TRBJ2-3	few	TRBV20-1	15	TGCAGTGCTAGAGGACTAGCGGGAGAAGGAGATACGCAGTATTTT	CSARGLAGEGDTQYF
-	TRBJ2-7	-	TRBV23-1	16	TGCGCCAGCAGATTCCCGGGACAGCGGGGCTCCTACGAGCAGTACTTC	CASRFPGQRGSYEQYF
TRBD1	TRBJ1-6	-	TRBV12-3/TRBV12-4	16	TGTGCCAGCAGCCTAGGACCGGGACAGGGCTATTCACCCCTCCACTTT	CASSLGPGQGYSPLHF
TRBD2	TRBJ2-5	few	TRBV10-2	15	TGCGCCAGCAGTGAGAGGGCTAGCGGAGGGGAGACCCAGTACTTC	CASSERASGGETQYF
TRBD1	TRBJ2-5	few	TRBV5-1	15	TGCGCCAGCAGCTCCGGACAGGGGTACCAAGAGACCCAGTACTTC	CASSSGQGYQETQYF
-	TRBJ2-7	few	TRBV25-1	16	TGTGCCAGCAGTCAAGAGGGAGACAAAAACCCCTACGAGCAGTACTTC	CASSQEGDKNPYEQYF
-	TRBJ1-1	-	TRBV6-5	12	TGTGCCAGCAGCGACCGACACACTGAAGCTTTCTTT	CASSDRHTEAFF
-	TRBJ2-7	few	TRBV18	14	TGTGCCAGCTCACCGCCAGGGCTTGGATACGAGCAGTACTTC	CASSPPGLGYEQYF
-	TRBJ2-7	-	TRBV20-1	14	TGCAGTGCTAGAGACGTCTCTCCGGTGAACGAGCAGTACTTC	CSARDVSPVNEQYF
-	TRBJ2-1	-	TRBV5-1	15	TGCGCCAGCAGCTTGGACTTACTATTCTACAATGAGCAGTTCTTC	CASSLDLLFYNEQFF
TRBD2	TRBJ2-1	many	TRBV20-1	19	TGCAGTGCTACCCAAAATCGGGGGGTGCCAGCGGCGAGCTACAATGAGCAGTTCTTC	CSATQNRGVPAASYNEQFF
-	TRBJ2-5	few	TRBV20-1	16	TGCAGTGCTAGAGATCTGGTGGTGGGGGTAGAAGAGACCCAGTACTTC	CSARDLVVGVEETQYF
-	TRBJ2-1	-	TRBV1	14	TGCACCAGCAGCCAAGATCCTAGATTCAATGAGCAGTTCTTC	CTSSQDPRFNEQFF
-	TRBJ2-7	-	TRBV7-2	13	TGTGCCAGCAGCAACCCCCAGGGGAGGGGGCAGTACTTC	CASSNPQGRGQYF
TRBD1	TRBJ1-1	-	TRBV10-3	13	TGTGCCATCAATAACGACAGGGCCGTGGAAGCTTTCTTT	CAINNDRAVEAFF
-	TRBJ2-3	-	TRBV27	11	TGTGCCAGCGGCACAGTTTCGGGGCAGTATTTT	CASGTVSGQYF
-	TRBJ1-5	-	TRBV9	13	TGTGCCAGCAGCGAGAGCGCTAATCAGCCCCAGCATTTT	CASSESANQPQHF
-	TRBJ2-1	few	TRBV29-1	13	TGCAGCGTTCGAAAACGGATCGACAATGAGCAGTTCTTC	CSVRKRIDNEQFF
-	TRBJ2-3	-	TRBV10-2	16	TGCGCCAGCAGTGAAAATTTTGGGCTAGGTACAGATACGCAGTATTTT	CASSENFGLGTDTQYF
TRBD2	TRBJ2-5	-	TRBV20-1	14	TGCAGTGCTAGGAGACTAGCGAACCAAGAGACCCAGTACTTC	CSARRLANQETQYF
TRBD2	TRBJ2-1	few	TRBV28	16	TGTGCCAGCAGTTCGGTCCCCGGGAGGGGAAGAAATGAGCAGTTCTTC	CASSSVPGRGRNEQFF
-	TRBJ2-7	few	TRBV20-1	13	TGCAGTGCTAGACCCGGGACCACCTACGAGCAGTACTTC	CSARPGTTYEQYF
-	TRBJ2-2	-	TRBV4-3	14	TGCGCCAGCAGCCGCCCGGGGTACACCGGGGAGCTGTTTTTT	CASSRPGYTGELFF
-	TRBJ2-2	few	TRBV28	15	TGTGCCAGCAGCACCGGGTCCGCGAACACCGGGGAGCTGTTTTTT	CASSTGSANTGELFF
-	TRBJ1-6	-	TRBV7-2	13	TGTGCCAGCAGCCCACGGTCCAAAGGGCCCCTCCACTTT	CASSPRSKGPLHF
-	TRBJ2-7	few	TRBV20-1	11	TGCAGTGCCAGGGGACTATACGAGCAGTACTTC	CSARGLYEQYF
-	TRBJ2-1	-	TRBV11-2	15	TGTGCCAGCAGCCCTAGGGGGGGCGGGGGCAGTGAGCAGTTCTTC	CASSPRGGGGSEQFF
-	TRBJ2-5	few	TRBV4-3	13	TGCGCCAGCAGCACAGGGTTCAAAGAGACCCAGTACTTC	CASSTGFKETQYF
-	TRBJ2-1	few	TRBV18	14	TGTGCCAGCTCAATCAGTCTCGGGATCAGTGAGCAGTTCTTC	CASSISLGISEQFF
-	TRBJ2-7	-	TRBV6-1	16	TGTGCCAGCAGCCGTCGTATAGCGGATCCCTCCTACGAGCAGTACTTC	CASSRRIADPSYEQYF
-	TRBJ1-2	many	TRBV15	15	TGTGCCACCAGCGCGGGGAACACAGCCCGTGACGGCTACACCTTC	CATSAGNTARDGYTF
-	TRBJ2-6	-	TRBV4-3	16	TGCGCCAGCAGCCAATTAGTTTTTTCTGGGGCCAACGTCCTGACTTTC	CASSQLVFSGANVLTF